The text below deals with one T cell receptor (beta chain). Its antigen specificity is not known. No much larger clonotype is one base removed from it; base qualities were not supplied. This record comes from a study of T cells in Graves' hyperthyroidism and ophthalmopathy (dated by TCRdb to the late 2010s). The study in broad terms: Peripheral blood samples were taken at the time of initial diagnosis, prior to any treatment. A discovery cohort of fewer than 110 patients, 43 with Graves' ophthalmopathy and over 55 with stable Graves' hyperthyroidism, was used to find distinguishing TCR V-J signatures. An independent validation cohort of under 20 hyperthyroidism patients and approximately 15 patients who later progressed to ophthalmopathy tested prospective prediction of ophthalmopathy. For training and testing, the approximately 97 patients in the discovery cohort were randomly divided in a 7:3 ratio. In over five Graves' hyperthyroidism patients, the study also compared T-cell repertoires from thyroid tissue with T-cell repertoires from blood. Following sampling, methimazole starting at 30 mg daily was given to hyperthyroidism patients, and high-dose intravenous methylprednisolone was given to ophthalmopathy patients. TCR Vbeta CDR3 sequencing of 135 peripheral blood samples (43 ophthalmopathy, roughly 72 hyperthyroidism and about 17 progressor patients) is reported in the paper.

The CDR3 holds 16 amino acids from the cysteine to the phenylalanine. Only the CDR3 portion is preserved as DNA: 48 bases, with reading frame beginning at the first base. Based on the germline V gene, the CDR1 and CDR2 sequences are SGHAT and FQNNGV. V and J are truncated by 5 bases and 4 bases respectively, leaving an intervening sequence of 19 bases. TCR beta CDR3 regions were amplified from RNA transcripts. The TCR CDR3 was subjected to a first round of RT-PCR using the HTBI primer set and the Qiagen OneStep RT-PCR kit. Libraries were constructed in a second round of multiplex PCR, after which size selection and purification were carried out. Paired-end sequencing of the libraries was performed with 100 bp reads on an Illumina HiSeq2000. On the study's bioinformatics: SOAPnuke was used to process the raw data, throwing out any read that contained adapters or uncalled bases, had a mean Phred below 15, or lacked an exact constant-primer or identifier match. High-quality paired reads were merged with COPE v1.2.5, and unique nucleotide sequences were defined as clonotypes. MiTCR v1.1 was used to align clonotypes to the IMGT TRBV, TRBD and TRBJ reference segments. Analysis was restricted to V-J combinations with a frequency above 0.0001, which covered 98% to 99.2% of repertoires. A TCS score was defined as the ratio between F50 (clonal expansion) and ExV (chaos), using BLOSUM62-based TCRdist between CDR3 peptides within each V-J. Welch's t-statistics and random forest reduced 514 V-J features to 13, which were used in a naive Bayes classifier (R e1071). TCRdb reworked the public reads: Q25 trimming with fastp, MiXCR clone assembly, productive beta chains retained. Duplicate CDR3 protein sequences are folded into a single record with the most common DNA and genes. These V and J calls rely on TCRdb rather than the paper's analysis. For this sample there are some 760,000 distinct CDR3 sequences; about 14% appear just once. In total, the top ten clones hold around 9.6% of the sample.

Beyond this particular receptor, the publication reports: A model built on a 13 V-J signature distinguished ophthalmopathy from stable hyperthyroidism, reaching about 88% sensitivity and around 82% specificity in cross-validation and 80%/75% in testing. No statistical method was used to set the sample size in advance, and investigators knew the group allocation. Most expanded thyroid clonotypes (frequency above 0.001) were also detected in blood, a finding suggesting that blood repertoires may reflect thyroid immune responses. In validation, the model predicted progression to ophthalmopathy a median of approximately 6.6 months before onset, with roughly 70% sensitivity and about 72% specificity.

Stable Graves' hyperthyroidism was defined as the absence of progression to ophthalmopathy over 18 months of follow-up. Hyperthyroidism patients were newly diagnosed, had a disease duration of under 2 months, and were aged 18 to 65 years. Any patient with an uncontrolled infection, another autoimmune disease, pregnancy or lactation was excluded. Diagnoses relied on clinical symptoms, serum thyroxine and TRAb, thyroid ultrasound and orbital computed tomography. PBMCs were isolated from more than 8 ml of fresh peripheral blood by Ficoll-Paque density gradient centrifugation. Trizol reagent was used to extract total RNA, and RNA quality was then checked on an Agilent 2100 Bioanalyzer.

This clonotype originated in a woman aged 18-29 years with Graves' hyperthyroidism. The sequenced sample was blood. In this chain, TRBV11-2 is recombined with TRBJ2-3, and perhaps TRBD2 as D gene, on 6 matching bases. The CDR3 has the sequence CASSPRTSGEADTQYF. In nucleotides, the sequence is TGTGCCAGCAGCCCCCGAACATCGGGGGAAGCAGATACGCAGTATTTT.